These 31 T cell receptor beta chains originate from one sample sequenced in a study of OX40 agonist ivuxolimab in advanced cancers. Clones were read by immunoSEQ multiplex PCR, and TCRdb kept only the in-frame ones, dropping some. The sample gives roughly 92,000 clones, around 91% of which show up once; 0.81% is in the top ten. The starting material was CD4+ or CD8+ T cells sorted from blood, obtained in a trial of the OX40 agonist ivuxolimab. Source of these receptors: an adult with an advanced solid tumor such as melanoma, head and neck, liver or kidney cancer.

This clone turned up a few times. The rearrangement joins TRBV7-9 to TRBJ2-7, with D possibly TRBD2 on 6 matching bases. The CDR3 spans 14 residues. CDR1 is SEHNR and CDR2 is FQNEAQ in the germline V gene (reference sequence). V dropped 5 bases and J dropped 1 base, with 12 bases sitting between them. The CDR3, as DNA: TGTGCCAGCAGCCCACGGGAGAGATCCTACGAGCAGTACTTC. This translates into CASSPRERSYEQYF.

V gene TRBV11-3 combines with J gene TRBJ2-2; TRBD1 agrees at 9 bases. Germline trimming cut 5 bases from V and 2 bases from J; bases unmatched to any gene: 6. Germline assignment: CDR1 SGHNT and CDR2 YENEEA. The CDR3 spans 16 residues. The CDR3 region is CASSADRGRNTGELFF. The CDR3 bases are TGTGCCAGCAGCGCGGACAGGGGTAGAAACACCGGGGAGCTGTTTTTT.

This chain links TRBV7-9 with TRBJ1-1, with D perhaps matching TRBD1 (5 bases). Germline V gene lookup returns CDR1 SEHNR and CDR2 FQNEAQ (reference sequence). There are 15 residues in the CDR3. V shed 7 bases and J shed 1 base, with 16 bases lying between them. DNA for the CDR3: TGTGCCAGCACCCGGGGACGAGTGGGGAACACTGAAGCTTTCTTT. This gives the protein CASTRGRVGNTEAFF.

V is TRBV11-3 and J is TRBJ1-1, with no clear D. The V gene lost 1 base and the J gene lost 0 bases, with 18 bases spanning the gap. The germline V gene encodes CDR1 SGHNT and CDR2 YENEEA. This CDR3 contains 18 residues. CDR3 sequence reads: CASSLGRTRAPMNTEAFF. The CDR3 DNA follows: TGTGCCAGCAGCTTAGGCCGGACCCGAGCCCCAATGAACACTGAAGCTTTCTTT.

The chain combines TRBV28 with TRBJ1-2, with 12 bases that match TRBD1. The CDR3 loop spans 17 amino acids. V was clipped by 3 bases and J by 1 base; unmatched bases: 6. Germline loops: CDR1 MDHEN, CDR2 SYDVKM. CDR3 nucleotide sequence: TGTGCCAGCAGTTTCCATGGGGACAGGGGGCGTAACTATGGCTACACCTTC. Translated: CASSFHGDRGRNYGYTF.

This clone was seen a single time. V gene TRBV18 combines with J gene TRBJ2-2, with D perhaps matching TRBD1 (5 bases). Per the germline V gene, CDR1 is KGHSH and CDR2 is LQKENI. The CDR3 extends over 15 amino acids. Trimming took 1 base from V and 5 from J, leaving 11 bases between them. The CDR3 sequence is CASSPRQGQTGELFF. The CDR3 DNA reads TGTGCCAGCTCACCACGGCAGGGCCAAACCGGGGAGCTGTTTTTT.

The V gene is TRBV5-6, the J gene TRBJ1-1, with D unresolved. The CDR3 contains 13 residues. Germline CDR1 reads SGHDT; CDR2 reads YYEEEE. Trimming removed 2 bases from V and 12 bases from J, with 17 bases in between. The CDR3 loop is CASSFGNYGGTFF. The DNA of the CDR3 is TGTGCCAGCAGCTTCGGTAATTATGGCGGAACTTTCTTT. Variable domain in full (rest from reference TRBV5-6 and TRBJ1-1): DAGVTQSPTHLIKTRGQQVTLRCSPKSGHDTVSWYQQALGQGPQFIFQYYEEEERQRGNFPDRFSGHQFPNYSSELNVNALLLGDSALYLCASSFGNYGGTFFGQGTRLTVV.

V usage is TRBV5-4 and J usage is TRBJ2-5; D tentatively reads TRBD1 or TRBD2 (6 bases each). Germline values: CDR1 SGHNT, CDR2 YYREEE (reference sequence). The ends were cut back, 4 bases at V and 0 bases at J, with 16 bases in the middle. This CDR3 has 16 amino acids. The CDR3 DNA reads as TGTGCCAGCAGCCGGACGGGGGCTGGGTACCAAGAGACCCAGTACTTC. Translated: CASSRTGAGYQETQYF.

The V and J genes are TRBV7-2 and TRBJ2-5, with 7 bases that match TRBD2. CDR1 is SGHTA and CDR2 is FQGNSA in the germline V gene. The trim removed 5 bases at V and 5 bases at J, leaving 11 bases unmatched. The CDR3 is 15 amino acids. The CDR3 region is CASSRGGRDTETQYF. CDR3 bases: TGTGCCAGCAGCCGCGGCGGGAGAGATACGGAGACCCAGTACTTC.

This clone was picked up one time. This rearrangement joins TRBV5-1 to TRBJ1-1; D not resolved. Trimming left V 4 bases short and J 3 bases short, with 19 bases between. Germline V gene data show CDR1 as SGHRS and CDR2 as YFSETQ. This CDR3 has 16 residues. CDR3 in DNA: TGCGCCAGCAGCCCCCAGAGTAACAGCGTCCACACTGAAGCTTTCTTT. It codes for CASSPQSNSVHTEAFF.

The V call is TRBV30, the J call TRBJ1-1, with no clear D. The V end was cut by 0 bases, the J end by 2 bases, with 7 bases between. CDR1 and CDR2 (germline): GTSNPN, SVGIG (reference sequence). This CDR3 is 13 amino acids long. For the CDR3, the DNA is TGTGCCTGGAGTGTGGGCACTAACACTGAAGCTTTCTTT. It is translated as CAWSVGTNTEAFF.

The chain uses TRBV7-9 and TRBJ2-1; 12 positions match TRBD2. The ends lost 5 bases at V and 10 bases at J; junction bases unmatched: 6. The CDR3 has 14 residues. Looked up from germline, CDR1 is SEHNR and CDR2 is FQNEAQ (reference sequence). In DNA, the CDR3 is TGTGCCAGCAGCACCCGACTAGCGGGAGAGGAGCAGTTCTTC. Translation: CASSTRLAGEEQFF.

V and J are TRBV19 and TRBJ1-5, with a possible D match to TRBD1 (6 bases). This CDR3 spans 16 amino acids. The V end lost 1 base, the J end lost 2 bases, and 12 bases lay between the germline ends. The germline gives CDR1 LNHDA, CDR2 SQIVND (reference sequence). CDR3 sequence (DNA): TGTGCCAGTAGTATAGGCAGGGGCGGAGGCAATCAGCCCCAGCATTTT. Translated: CASSIGRGGGNQPQHF.

The chain has TRBV5-1 and TRBJ2-2; D may be TRBD2 (6 bases). This CDR3 is 16 amino acids long. Germline CDR1 SGHRS, CDR2 YFSETQ. V lost 0 bases and J 6 bases, leaving 15 bases between the germline ends. The CDR3, as DNA: TGCGCCAGCAGCTTGGAGGAGCCTAGCGTGGCCGGGGAGCTGTTTTTT. Translation gives CASSLEEPSVAGELFF.

This chain joins TRBV28 and TRBJ1-4; 7 bases fit TRBD1. The CDR3 consists of 14 residues. In germline, CDR1 is MDHEN, CDR2 SYDVKM. The J segment lost 14 bases and the V segment lost 5 bases, leaving 14 bases of the junction unmatched. The CDR3 DNA sequence: TGTGCCAGCAGTACCAACCCCAGACAGGGAGGCCTGTTTTTT. Amino acid sequence: CASSTNPRQGGLFF.

This chain uses TRBV6-6 with TRBJ2-7, with D possibly TRBD1 on 6 matching bases. This CDR3 has 15 amino acids. Trimming removed 6 bases from V and 11 bases from J, with 26 bases in between. Germline loops: CDR1 MNHNY, CDR2 SVGAGI (reference sequence). DNA for the CDR3: TGTGCCAGCAGACCCTCCAGGGGAAGACACCCTAAGGAGTACTTC. Translating it yields CASRPSRGRHPKEYF.

This rearrangement joins TRBV7-2 to TRBJ2-7; the D is unclear. The V gene lost 4 bases and the J gene lost 2 bases, with 3 bases spanning the gap. This CDR3 is 11 amino acids long. From germline, CDR1 is SGHTA and CDR2 FQGNSA. The CDR3 is CASSSAYEQYF. In nucleotides, the CDR3 is TGTGCCAGCAGCTCCGCCTACGAGCAGTACTTC. Drawing the rest from reference TRBV7-2 and TRBJ2-7, the complete variable domain is GAGVSQSPSNKVTEKGKDVELRCDPISGHTALYWYRQSLGQGLEFLIYFQGNSAPDKSGLPSDRFSAERTGGSVSTLTIQRTQQEDSAVYLCASSSAYEQYFGPGTRLTVT.

V gene TRBV18 combines with J gene TRBJ1-1; D is undetermined. The germline CDR1 and CDR2 sequences are KGHSH and LQKENI. This CDR3 has 12 residues. The V gene lost 2 bases and the J gene lost 0 bases, with 1 base spanning the gap. CDR3 coding DNA: TGTGCCAGCTCACCAATGAACACTGAAGCTTTCTTT. It yields the protein CASSPMNTEAFF.

This chain links TRBV2 with TRBJ2-7, with no clear D. V was pared by 6 bases and J by 2 bases, with 11 bases between. There are 13 residues in the CDR3. Germline assignment: CDR1 SNHLY and CDR2 FYNNEI. The CDR3 loop is CASRSDGTYEQYF. As DNA, the CDR3 is TGTGCCAGCAGGTCGGACGGCACCTACGAGCAGTACTTC.

This clone has a single count. This chain connects TRBV4-1 to TRBJ1-5; D is unresolved. CDR3 length: 13 amino acids. Germline CDR1 and CDR2: MGHRA and YSYEKL. The germline V and J ends were trimmed by 1 base and 6 bases, with 7 bases remaining between them. This chain's CDR3 is CASSQGVLQPQHF. The CDR3 DNA follows: TGCGCCAGCAGCCAAGGCGTACTTCAGCCCCAGCATTTT.

The chain joins TRBV11-2 to TRBJ1-2; D possibly corresponds to TRBD1 (6 bases). Trimming cost V 7 bases and J 4 bases, with 22 bases left between them. The CDR3 loop spans 16 amino acids. Germline assignment: CDR1 SGHAT and CDR2 FQNNGV. The CDR3 DNA reads as TGTGCCAGCAACGCGGCATGGGGGGGCGGGGTCTATGGCTACACCTTC. Translating it yields CASNAAWGGGVYGYTF.

As regards this clone: Its ends do not fully match the called genes, so a read error is possible. V gene TRBV7-7 combines with J gene TRBJ2-7; 7 nucleotides line up with TRBD2. This CDR3 comprises 15 residues. The germline gives CDR1 SSHAT, CDR2 FNYEAQ (reference sequence). DNA for the CDR3: TGTGCTAGCAGCTCCCTTGCGGGAGCCGTCCACGAGCAGTACTTC. Translation gives CASSSLAGAVHEQYF.

This clone was detected a few times. The chain couples TRBV16 to TRBJ2-7; D unresolved. V was pared by 1 base and J by 7 bases, with 17 bases between. The germline gives CDR1 KGHSY, CDR2 FQNENV. This CDR3 spans 15 amino acids. CDR3 amino acids: CASSQYGRDTWEQYF. The CDR3, as DNA: TGTGCCAGCAGCCAATATGGTAGAGACACCTGGGAGCAGTACTTC. Full variable domain (missing parts from reference TRBV16 and TRBJ2-7): GEEVAQTPKHLVRGEGQKAKLYCAPIKGHSYVFWYQQVLKNEFKFLISFQNENVFDETGMPKERFSAKCLPNSPCSLEIQATKLEDSAVYFCASSQYGRDTWEQYFGPGTRLTVT.

The rearrangement links TRBV7-3 to TRBJ2-7; perhaps TRBD2 as D (7 bases). The ends were cut back, 5 bases at V and 1 base at J, with 12 bases in the middle. The CDR3 runs to 14 residues. Germline V gives CDR1 SGHTA, CDR2 FQGTGA. DNA for the CDR3: TGTGCCAGCAGCCCGAGGGGGGGTTCCTACGAGCAGTACTTC. Translation gives CASSPRGGSYEQYF.

The genes are TRBV7-6 and TRBJ2-3; a possible D gene is TRBD2 (6 bases). CDR1 SGHVS and CDR2 FNYEAQ come from the germline V gene. V gave up 0 bases and J gave up 14 bases, with 15 bases separating them. This CDR3 region has 13 residues. This chain's CDR3 is CASSLALDRGWYF. The CDR3 DNA is TGTGCCAGCAGCTTAGCCCTCGATCGGGGGTGGTATTTT.

Only one count was recorded for this clone. This rearrangement joins TRBV10-3 to TRBJ1-4; D call uncertain. The CDR3 contains 13 residues. Per germline, CDR1 ENHRY and CDR2 SYGVKD. V gave up 4 bases and J gave up 6 bases, with 9 bases separating them. The CDR3 reads CAISAGQDEKLFF. Here the CDR3 DNA reads TGTGCCATCAGTGCAGGTCAGGATGAAAAACTGTTTTTT.

V is TRBV15 and J is TRBJ2-3; D not resolved. Deletions cut 5 bases from V and 0 bases from J, with 9 bases between. The CDR3 totals 14 residues. Germline CDR1 LNHNV, CDR2 YYDKDF (reference sequence). The CDR3 DNA reads TGTGCCACCAGCCGAGGCATTAGCACAGATACGCAGTATTTT. It encodes CATSRGISTDTQYF.

This chain uses TRBV7-8 with TRBJ1-5, with 8 bases lining up with TRBD1. Trimming at V came to 2 bases and at J to 4 bases, leaving 4 bases not matched to a gene. The germline V gene has CDR1 SGHVS and CDR2 FQNEAQ. This CDR3 contains 15 residues. CDR3 in DNA: TGTGCCAGCAGCTTATCGCAGGGGGCAAATCAGCCCCAGCATTTT. Its protein product is CASSLSQGANQPQHF.

This chain joins TRBV18 and TRBJ2-1, with D perhaps given as TRBD1 or TRBD2 (5 bases each). This CDR3 comprises 15 residues. The V end was cut by 3 bases, the J end by 3 bases, with 12 bases between. Germline V gives CDR1 KGHSH, CDR2 LQKENI. The CDR3 sequence: CASSPLGTLYNEQFF. The CDR3 nucleotides are TGTGCCAGCTCACCGCTAGGGACGCTCTACAATGAGCAGTTCTTC.

This chain joins TRBV27 and TRBJ2-5; D ambiguous. The CDR3 runs 14 residues. Between the trimmed V and J ends, which lost 4 bases and 5 bases, there was a span of 14 bases. Germline lookup yields CDR1 MNHEY and CDR2 SMNVEV (reference sequence). CDR3: CASSSWTTAETQYF. In nucleotides, the CDR3 is TGTGCCAGCAGTTCGTGGACCACAGCCGAGACCCAGTACTTC.

This rearrangement joins TRBV28 to TRBJ2-7; D not resolved. This CDR3 has 18 residues. Trimming cost V 2 bases and J 0 bases, with 20 bases left between them. Germline CDR1 MDHEN, CDR2 SYDVKM. The DNA for the CDR3 is TGTGCCAGCAGTTTACACGGCCTCCACAGAAGCTCCTCCTACGAGCAGTACTTC. This translates into CASSLHGLHRSSSYEQYF.